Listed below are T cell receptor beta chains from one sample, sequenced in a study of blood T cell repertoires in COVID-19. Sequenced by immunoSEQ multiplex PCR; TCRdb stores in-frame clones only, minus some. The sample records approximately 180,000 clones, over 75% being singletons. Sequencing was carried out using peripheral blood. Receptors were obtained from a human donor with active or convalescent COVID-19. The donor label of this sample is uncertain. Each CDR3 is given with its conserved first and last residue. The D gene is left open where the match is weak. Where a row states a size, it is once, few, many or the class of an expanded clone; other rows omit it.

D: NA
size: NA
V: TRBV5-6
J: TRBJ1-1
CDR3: CASSLLQTWDTEAFF
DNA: TGTGCCAGCAGCTTGTTGCAGACTTGGGACACTGAAGCTTTCTTT

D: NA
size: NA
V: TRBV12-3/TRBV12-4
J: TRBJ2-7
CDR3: CASSLTGLYEQYF
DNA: TGTGCCAGCAGTTTAACGGGACTGTACGAGCAGTACTTC

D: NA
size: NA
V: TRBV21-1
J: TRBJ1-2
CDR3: CASSKTGGAGGYTF
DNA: TGTGCCAGCAGCAAGACAGGGGGCGCGGGAGGCTACACCTTC

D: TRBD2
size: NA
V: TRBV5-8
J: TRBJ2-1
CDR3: CASTSPGLAYNEQFF
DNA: TGTGCCAGCACCTCACCGGGACTAGCCTACAATGAGCAGTTCTTC

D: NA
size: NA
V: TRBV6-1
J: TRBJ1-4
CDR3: CASSEARRANEKLFF
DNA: TGTGCCAGCAGTGAAGCGCGGCGGGCTAATGAAAAACTGTTTTTT

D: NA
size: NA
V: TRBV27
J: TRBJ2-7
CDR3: CASSLPTQGWEQYF
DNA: TGTGCCAGCAGCCTCCCTACACAGGGATGGGAGCAGTACTTC

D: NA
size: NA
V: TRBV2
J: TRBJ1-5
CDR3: CASSAGSLLYQPQHF
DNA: TGTGCCAGCAGTGCAGGGTCCCTCCTTTATCAGCCCCAGCATTTT

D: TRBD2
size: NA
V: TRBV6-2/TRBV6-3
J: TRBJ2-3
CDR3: CASSLGTSSTDTQYF
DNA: TGTGCCAGCAGTCTAGGGACTAGTAGCACAGATACGCAGTATTTT

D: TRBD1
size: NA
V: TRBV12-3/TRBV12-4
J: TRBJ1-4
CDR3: CASSKGTDEKLFF
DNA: TGTGCCAGCAGCAAAGGGACAGATGAAAAACTGTTTTTT

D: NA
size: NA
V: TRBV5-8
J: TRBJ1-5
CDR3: CASSLGQHNQPQHF
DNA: TGTGCCAGCAGCTTGGGACAACACAATCAGCCCCAGCATTTT

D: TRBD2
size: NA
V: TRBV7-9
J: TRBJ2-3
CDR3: CASSRRGSGYTDTQYF
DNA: TGTGCCAGCAGCCGAAGGGGTAGCGGGTACACAGATACGCAGTATTTT

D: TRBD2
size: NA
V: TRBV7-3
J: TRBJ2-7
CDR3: CASSLTPGGGEQYF
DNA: TGTGCCAGCAGCTTAACCCCGGGGGGGGGCGAGCAGTACTTC

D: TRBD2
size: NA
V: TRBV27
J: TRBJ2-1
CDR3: CASRYGGNEQFF
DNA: TGTGCCAGCAGATACGGGGGGAATGAGCAGTTCTTC

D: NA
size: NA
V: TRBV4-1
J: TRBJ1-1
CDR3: CASSQVGLPEAFF
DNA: TGCGCCAGCAGCCAAGTGGGGCTACCTGAAGCTTTCTTT

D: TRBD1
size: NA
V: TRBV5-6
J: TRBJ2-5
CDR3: CASSLGGQGQETQYF
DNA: TGTGCCAGCAGCTTGGGGGGACAGGGCCAAGAGACCCAGTACTTC

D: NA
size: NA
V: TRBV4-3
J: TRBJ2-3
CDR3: CASSQESDGGARDTQYF
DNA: TGCGCCAGCAGCCAAGAAAGTGATGGGGGGGCCAGGGATACGCAGTATTTT

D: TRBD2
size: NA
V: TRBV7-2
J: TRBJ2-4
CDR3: CASSYGRGGIAKNIQYF
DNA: TGTGCCAGCAGCTATGGGCGGGGGGGCATAGCCAAAAACATTCAGTACTTC

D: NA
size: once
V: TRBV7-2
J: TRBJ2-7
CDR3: CASSFPYYEQYF
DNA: TGTGCCAGCAGCTTCCCGTACTACGAGCAGTACTTC

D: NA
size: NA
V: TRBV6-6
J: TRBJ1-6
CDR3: CASTQRGGRSPLHF
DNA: TGTGCCAGCACCCAGCGGGGTGGGAGGTCACCCCTCCACTTT

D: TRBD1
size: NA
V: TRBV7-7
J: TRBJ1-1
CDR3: CASSVQGAANTEAFF
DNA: TGTGCTAGCAGCGTTCAGGGGGCTGCGAACACTGAAGCTTTCTTT

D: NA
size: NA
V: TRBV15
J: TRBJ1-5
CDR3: CATSRDRGAEPQHF
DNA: TGTGCCACCAGCAGAGACAGGGGTGCGGAGCCCCAGCATTTT

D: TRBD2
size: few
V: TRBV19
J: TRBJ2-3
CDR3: CASSLAGDSDTQYF
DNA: TGTGCCAGTTCCCTAGCGGGGGACTCAGATACGCAGTATTTT

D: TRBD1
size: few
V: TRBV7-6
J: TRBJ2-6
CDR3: CASSNPGGRSSGANVLTF
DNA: TGTGCCAGCAGCAACCCAGGGGGCCGGAGCTCTGGGGCCAACGTCCTGACTTTC

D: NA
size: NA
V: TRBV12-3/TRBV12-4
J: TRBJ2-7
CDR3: CASSPTELGEQYF
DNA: TGTGCCAGCAGCCCGACAGAGCTGGGCGAGCAGTACTTC

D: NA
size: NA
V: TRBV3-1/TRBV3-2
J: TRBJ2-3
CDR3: CASSQDWGGHTDTQYF
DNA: TGTGCCAGCAGCCAAGATTGGGGGGGACACACAGATACGCAGTATTTT

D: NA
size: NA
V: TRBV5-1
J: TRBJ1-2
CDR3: CASSSGLYGYTF
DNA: TGCGCCAGCAGCTCAGGACTCTATGGCTACACCTTC

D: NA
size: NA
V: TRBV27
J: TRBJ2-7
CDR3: CASSLWQGPYEQYF
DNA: TGTGCCAGCAGTTTATGGCAGGGGCCCTACGAGCAGTACTTC

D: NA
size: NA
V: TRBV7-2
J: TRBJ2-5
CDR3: CASSTSRDQEGQYF
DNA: TGTGCCAGCAGCACTAGCCGGGACCAAGAAGGCCAGTACTTC

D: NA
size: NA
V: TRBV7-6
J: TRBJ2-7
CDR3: CASSLASGTYEQYF
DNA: TGTGCCAGCAGCTTAGCGTCAGGCACCTACGAGCAGTACTTC

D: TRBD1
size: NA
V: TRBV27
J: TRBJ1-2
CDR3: CASRFFGQGGDGYTF
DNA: TGTGCCAGCAGATTCTTTGGACAGGGCGGGGATGGCTACACCTTC

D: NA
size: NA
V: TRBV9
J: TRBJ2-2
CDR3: CASSHPGEGGELFF
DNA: TGTGCCAGCAGCCACCCAGGAGAGGGCGGGGAGCTGTTTTTT

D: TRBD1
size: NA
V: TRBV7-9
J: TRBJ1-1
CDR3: CASSSRDRATEAFF
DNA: TGTGCCAGCAGCTCCCGGGACAGAGCGACTGAAGCTTTCTTT

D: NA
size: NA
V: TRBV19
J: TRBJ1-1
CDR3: CATAGATEAFF
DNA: TGTGCCACCGCAGGGGCCACTGAAGCTTTCTTT

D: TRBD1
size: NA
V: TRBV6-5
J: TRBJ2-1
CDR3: CASSPRQGVNEQFF
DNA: TGTGCCAGCAGCCCACGACAGGGAGTAAATGAGCAGTTCTTC

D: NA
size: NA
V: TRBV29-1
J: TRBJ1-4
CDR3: CSVRRRGETNEKLFF
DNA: TGCAGCGTCCGCCGGCGGGGGGAGACTAATGAAAAACTGTTTTTT

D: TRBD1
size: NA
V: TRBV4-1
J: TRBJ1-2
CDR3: CASSHYSGVGQGKGYTF
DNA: TGCGCCAGCAGCCATTATTCAGGGGTAGGACAGGGCAAAGGCTACACCTTC

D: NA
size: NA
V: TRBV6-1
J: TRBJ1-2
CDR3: CASSERTRTAYGYTF
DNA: TGTGCCAGCAGTGAAAGAACTAGGACAGCCTATGGCTACACCTTC

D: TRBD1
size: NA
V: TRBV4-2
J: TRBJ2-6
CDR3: CASTPLPGQGKAGANVLTF
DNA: TGTGCCAGCACCCCACTACCCGGACAGGGGAAGGCTGGGGCCAACGTCCTGACTTTC

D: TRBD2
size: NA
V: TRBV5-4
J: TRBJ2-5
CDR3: CASKKGGSAETQYF
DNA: TGTGCCAGCAAGAAGGGCGGGAGTGCGGAGACCCAGTACTTC

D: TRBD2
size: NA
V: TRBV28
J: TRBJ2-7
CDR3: CASSLASGLAGNQYF
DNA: TGTGCCAGCAGTTTAGCATCTGGACTAGCCGGGAATCAGTACTTC

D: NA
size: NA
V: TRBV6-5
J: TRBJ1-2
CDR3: CASRTPGTYGYTF
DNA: TGTGCCAGCAGGACCCCCGGGACATATGGCTACACCTTC

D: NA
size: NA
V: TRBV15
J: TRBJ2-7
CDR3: CATSRDIAGYEQYF
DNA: TGTGCCACCAGCAGAGATATTGCGGGTTACGAGCAGTACTTC

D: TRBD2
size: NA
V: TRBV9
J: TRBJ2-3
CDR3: CASSVGGGANTQYF
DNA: TGTGCCAGCAGCGTGGGCGGGGGGGCGAATACGCAGTATTTT

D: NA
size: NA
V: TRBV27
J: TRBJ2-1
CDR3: CASSPTGTIAALYNEQFF
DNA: TGTGCCAGCAGTCCGACAGGGACGATAGCGGCGTTGTACAATGAGCAGTTCTTC

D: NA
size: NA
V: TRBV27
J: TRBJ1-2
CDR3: CASRSQGFYGYTF
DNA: TGTGCCAGCAGGTCACAGGGATTCTATGGCTACACCTTC

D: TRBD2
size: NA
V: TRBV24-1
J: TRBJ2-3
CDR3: CATSDLVGTSGGVDTQYF
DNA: TGTGCCACCAGTGATCTAGTTGGGACTAGCGGGGGGGTAGATACGCAGTATTTT

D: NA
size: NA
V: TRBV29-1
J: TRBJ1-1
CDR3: CSVDTTGRFAEAFF
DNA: TGCAGCGTTGATACCACAGGGCGGTTTGCTGAAGCTTTCTTT

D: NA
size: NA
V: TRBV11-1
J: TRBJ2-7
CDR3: CASSLDWVSYEQYF
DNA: TGTGCCAGCAGCCTGGACTGGGTATCCTACGAGCAGTACTTC

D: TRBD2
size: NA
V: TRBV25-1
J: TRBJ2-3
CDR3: CASSDSVHSGGFTDTQYF
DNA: TGTGCCAGCAGCGACAGCGTCCACAGCGGGGGCTTCACAGATACGCAGTATTTT

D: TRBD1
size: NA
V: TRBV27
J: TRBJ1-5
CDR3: CASSQLTGQFNQPQHF
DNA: TGTGCCAGCAGTCAACTGACGGGACAGTTCAATCAGCCCCAGCATTTT

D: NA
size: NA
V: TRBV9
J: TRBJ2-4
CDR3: CASNTGDLAKNIQYF
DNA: TGTGCCAGCAACACGGGTGATTTAGCCAAAAACATTCAGTACTTC

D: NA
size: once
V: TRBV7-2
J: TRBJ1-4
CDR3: CASSFTGEKLFF
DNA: TGTGCCAGCAGTTTTACAGGGGAAAAACTGTTTTTT

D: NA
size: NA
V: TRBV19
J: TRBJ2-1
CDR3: CASSIVTATSNEQFF
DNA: TGTGCCAGTAGTATCGTGACAGCTACCTCCAATGAGCAGTTCTTC

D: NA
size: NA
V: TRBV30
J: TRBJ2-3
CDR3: CAWNPPQSTDTQYF
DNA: TGTGCCTGGAACCCCCCACAGAGCACAGATACGCAGTATTTT

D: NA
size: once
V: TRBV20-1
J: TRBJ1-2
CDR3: CSAPGGGYTF
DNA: TGCAGTGCTCCAGGTGGTGGCTACACCTTC